This TCR beta chain is from a study of glioma-infiltrating T cells after dendritic cell vaccination. Comment on this clone: Its antigen is unknown.

Produced via immunoSEQ multiplex PCR; TCRdb's table is partial and in-frame only. The sample includes 90,000 to 140,000 clones, almost 90% of them seen just once. Time point given: after dendritic cell vaccination, including at tumor progression/relapse. Study-wide results and limits: Patients with more pretreatment TILs had longer time to progression and survival. Complete blood and tumor specimen sets were limited to few patients.

Germline V gene lookup returns CDR1 SGHRS and CDR2 YFSETQ. The CDR3 is 16 amino acids. Trimming pared 4 bases from V and 2 bases from J, leaving 16 bases between. The origin of this receptor is a human donor with glioblastoma. The rearrangement uses TRBV5-1 and TRBJ1-3; possibly TRBD1 for D (6 bases). The source material was blood, sampled after dendritic cell vaccination. In DNA, the CDR3 is TGCGCCAGCAGCCCCCTCGGGGGGGCGCCTGGAAACACCATATATTTT. Amino acid sequence: CASSPLGGAPGNTIYF.